Presented here are 9 T cell receptor beta chains from one specimen sequenced in a study of blood T cell repertoires in COVID-19. Method: immunoSEQ multiplex PCR; TCRdb's copy keeps in-frame clones and lacks some. Of around 260,000 clones detected, approximately 86% appear once; the ten largest clones hold 0.75% to 0.95%. The sample was peripheral blood. The receptors originated from a human donor with COVID-19, enrolled during active disease. The donor label of this sample is uncertain.

This chain joins TRBV6-5 and TRBJ2-5; 9 nucleotides align to TRBD2. V shed 6 bases and J 3 bases; nucleotides not matched to a gene: 5. Germline-derived CDR1 and CDR2 are MNHEY and SVGAGI. The CDR3 spans 14 residues. In DNA form, the CDR3 reads TGTGCCAGCAGCCCGGGACTAGCTAAAGAGACCCAGTACTTC. Translation gives CASSPGLAKETQYF.

This clone appeared once. This chain links TRBV19 with TRBJ2-2, with 11 bases that match TRBD2. Trimming took 9 bases from V and 2 from J; bases not matched to a gene: 5. Germline V lookup: CDR1 LNHDA, CDR2 SQIVND (reference sequence). This CDR3 is 15 amino acids long. For the CDR3, the DNA is TGTGCCAGCTCGGGACTAGCGGATAACACCGGGGAGCTGTTTTTT. Encoded protein: CASSGLADNTGELFF.

The chain joins TRBV11-2 to TRBJ1-1; no clear D. Germline V gene lookup returns CDR1 SGHAT and CDR2 FQNNGV. Trimming removed 0 bases at V and 6 bases at J, with 8 bases between. The length of the CDR3 is 13 residues. The CDR3 nucleotides read TGTGCCAGCAGCTTAGAGAGGCCTTCTGAAGCTTTCTTT. Translation: CASSLERPSEAFF.

V gene TRBV25-1 combines with J gene TRBJ2-2; 8 bases match TRBD1. The ends lost 3 bases at V and 5 bases at J; junction bases unmatched: 8. Germline CDR1 MGHDK, CDR2 SYGVNS. There are 16 residues in the CDR3. CDR3 DNA: TGTGCCAGCAGTGAGAGCAGGGGGCGAATGACCGGGGAGCTGTTTTTT. Translation gives CASSESRGRMTGELFF.

This clone was found once. The chain has TRBV14 and TRBJ2-5; D may correspond to TRBD1 or TRBD2 (5 bases each). This CDR3 is built from 16 residues. Between the trimmed V and J ends, which lost 7 bases and 0 bases, there was a span of 18 bases. Per the germline V gene, CDR1 is SGHDN and CDR2 is FVKESK. In DNA, the CDR3 is TGTGCCAGCAACCAGGGAGTGACGGCCTACCAAGAGACCCAGTACTTC. Translated: CASNQGVTAYQETQYF.

This chain connects TRBV19 to TRBJ2-1; D is possibly TRBD1 (6 bases). Germline lookup yields CDR1 LNHDA and CDR2 SQIVND (reference sequence). Trimming pared 3 bases from V and 9 bases from J, leaving 15 bases between. CDR3 size: 14 residues. The CDR3 here is CASSIGTGQGEQFF. For the CDR3, the DNA is TGTGCCAGTAGTATTGGCACAGGGCAAGGTGAGCAGTTCTTC.

A word on this clone: Other nucleotide sequences from this sample produce the same CDR3. The chain uses TRBV5-1 and TRBJ2-1; 7 nucleotides agree with TRBD1. CDR3 length: 15 residues. With 1 base clipped from V and 2 bases from J, the junction kept 3 bases outside the gene matches. Germline CDR1 is SGHRS and CDR2 is YFSETQ. CDR3 region: CASSLSQGAYNEQFF. The CDR3, as DNA: TGCGCCAGCAGCTTGTCCCAGGGGGCCTACAATGAGCAGTTCTTC.

This clone was detected only a few times. This chain links TRBV6-5 with TRBJ1-5; 11 bases line up with TRBD1. Germline lookup yields CDR1 MNHEY and CDR2 SVGAGI. This CDR3 has 15 amino acids. Trimming removed 6 bases from V and 2 bases from J; junction bases left unmatched: 3. The DNA of the CDR3 is TGTGCCAGCAGGCGGACAGGGGGCGGCAATCAGCCCCAGCATTTT. It yields the protein CASRRTGGGNQPQHF.

The genes are TRBV6-5 and TRBJ1-1; 8 bases fit TRBD1. Germline CDR1 reads MNHEY; CDR2 reads SVGAGI. The CDR3 is made up of 14 amino acids. With V trimmed by 7 bases and J by 0 bases, 4 bases remained unmatched. Here the CDR3 DNA reads TGTGCCAGCATGGACAGGGCCCTGAACACTGAAGCTTTCTTT. Encoded protein: CASMDRALNTEAFF.